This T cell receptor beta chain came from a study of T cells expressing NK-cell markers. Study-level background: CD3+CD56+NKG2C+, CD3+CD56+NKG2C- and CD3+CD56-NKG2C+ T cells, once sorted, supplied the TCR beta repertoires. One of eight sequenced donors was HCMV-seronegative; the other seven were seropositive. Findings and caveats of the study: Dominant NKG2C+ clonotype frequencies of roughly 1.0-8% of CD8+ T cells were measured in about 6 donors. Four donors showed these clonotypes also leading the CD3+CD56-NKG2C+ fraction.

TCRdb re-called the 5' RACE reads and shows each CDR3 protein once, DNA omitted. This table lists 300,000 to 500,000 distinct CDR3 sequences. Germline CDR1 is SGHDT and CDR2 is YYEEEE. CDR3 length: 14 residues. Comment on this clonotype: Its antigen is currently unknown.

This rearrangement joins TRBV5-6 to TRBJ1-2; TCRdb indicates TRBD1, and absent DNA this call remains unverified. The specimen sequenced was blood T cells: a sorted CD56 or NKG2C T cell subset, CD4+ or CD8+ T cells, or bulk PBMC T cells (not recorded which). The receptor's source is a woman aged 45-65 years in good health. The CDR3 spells CASSKRDRVKGYTF.